This T cell receptor (beta chain) was obtained from a study of shared clonotypes between healthy human individuals. Germline CDR1 is SGHTA and CDR2 is FQGNSA. The CDR3 loop spans 16 amino acids. Trimming pared 5 bases from V and 0 bases from J, leaving 17 bases between. Profiled with immunoSEQ multiplex PCR; TCRdb holds only in-frame clones, not every one. The table lists 450,000 to 650,000 clones, roughly 79% of them singletons, with approximately 12% in the top ten. The sample was PBMCs. This receptor was identified in a woman in her 40s in good health. Some clones in this sample may be carry-over from other donors' samples. The gene calls are TRBV7-2 and TRBJ2-7; the D is unclear. This CDR3 is CASSASTLQLSYEQYF. In DNA form, the CDR3 reads TGTGCCAGCAGCGCATCCACGCTTCAACTCTCCTACGAGCAGTACTTC.